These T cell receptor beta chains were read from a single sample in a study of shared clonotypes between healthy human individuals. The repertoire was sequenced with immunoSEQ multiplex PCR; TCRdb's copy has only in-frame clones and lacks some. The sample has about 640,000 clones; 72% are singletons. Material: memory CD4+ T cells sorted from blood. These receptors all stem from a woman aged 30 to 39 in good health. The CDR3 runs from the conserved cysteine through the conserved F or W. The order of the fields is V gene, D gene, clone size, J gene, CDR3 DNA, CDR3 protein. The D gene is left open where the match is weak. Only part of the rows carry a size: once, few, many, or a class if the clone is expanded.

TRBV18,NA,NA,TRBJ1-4,TGTGCCAGCTCACCCGGGACTAGGGATGAAAAACTGTTTTTT,CASSPGTRDEKLFF
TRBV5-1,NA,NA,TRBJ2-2,TGCGCCAGCAGCACGGGGGACACCGGGGAGCTGTTTTTT,CASSTGDTGELFF
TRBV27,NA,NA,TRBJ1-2,TGTGCCAGCAGTCATCAGGCCCTAACTAACTATGGCTACACCTTC,CASSHQALTNYGYTF
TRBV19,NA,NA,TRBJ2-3,TGTGCCAGTAGTACCCCTGGAGCCCATGGAGGGGCAGATACGCAGTATTTT,CASSTPGAHGGADTQYF
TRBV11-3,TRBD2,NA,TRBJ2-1,TGTGCCAGCAGCTTAGCGGGGACTAGCGGGAGCTCCTACAATGAGCAGTTCTTC,CASSLAGTSGSSYNEQFF
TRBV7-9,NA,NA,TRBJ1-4,TGTGCCAGCAGCCGTGGATCATCCGGAGTTGAAAAACTGTTTTTT,CASSRGSSGVEKLFF
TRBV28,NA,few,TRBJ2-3,TGTGCCAGCAGTGCCTCCACAGATACGCAGTATTTT,CASSASTDTQYF
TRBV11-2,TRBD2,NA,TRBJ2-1,TGTGCCAGCAGTCGACTTAGCGGGAGGGTGGCCGATGAGCAGTTCTTC,CASSRLSGRVADEQFF
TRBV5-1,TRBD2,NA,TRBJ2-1,TGCGCCAGCAGCTTTAGCGGGGTCTACAATGAGCAGTTCTTC,CASSFSGVYNEQFF
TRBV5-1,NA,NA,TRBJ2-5,TGCGCCAGCAGCTTGCAGCAGGCCGAAGAGACCCAGTACTTC,CASSLQQAEETQYF
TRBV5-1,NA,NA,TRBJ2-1,TGCGCCAGCAGCTTGACTGGCTATGAGCAGGAGCAGTTCTTC,CASSLTGYEQEQFF
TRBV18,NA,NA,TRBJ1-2,TGTGCCAGCTCACCATCACAGGAGGCGGATGGCTACACCTTC,CASSPSQEADGYTF
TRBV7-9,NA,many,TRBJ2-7,TGTGCCAGCAGCTCAATTGGGGCAGGGTTGAAGTCCGAGCAGTACTTC,CASSSIGAGLKSEQYF
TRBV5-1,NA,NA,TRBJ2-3,TGCGCCAGCAGCTTAGCTGGGAGCACAGATACGCAGTATTTT,CASSLAGSTDTQYF
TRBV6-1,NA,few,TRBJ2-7,TGTGCCAGCAGTGAACAGGGTTACGAGCAGTACTTC,CASSEQGYEQYF
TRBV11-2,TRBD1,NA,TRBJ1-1,TGTGCCAGCAGCTATTGGACAGGGAACACTGAAGCTTTCTTT,CASSYWTGNTEAFF
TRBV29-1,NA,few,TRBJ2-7,TGCAGCGCCGTGGGGCAGGTGGAGGGAGAGCAGTACTTC,CSAVGQVEGEQYF
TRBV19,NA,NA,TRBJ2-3,TGTGCCAGTAGTATTCCGGGAGATACGCAGTATTTT,CASSIPGDTQYF
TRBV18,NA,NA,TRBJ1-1,TGTGCCAGCTCACAACAGGTGAACACTGAAGCTTTCTTT,CASSQQVNTEAFF
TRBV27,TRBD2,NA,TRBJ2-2,TGTGCCAGCAGTTCGAGGACTAGCGGGAGGGCCCTCAAGAACACCGGGGAGCTGTTTTTT,CASSSRTSGRALKNTGELFF
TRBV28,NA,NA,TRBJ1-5,TGTGCCAGCAGTTTCGGAGGGGTTAGCAATCAGCCCCAGCATTTT,CASSFGGVSNQPQHF
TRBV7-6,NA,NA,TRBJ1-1,TGTGCCAGCAGCCTCCGGGGGGCCCAAAACACTGAAGCTTTCTTT,CASSLRGAQNTEAFF
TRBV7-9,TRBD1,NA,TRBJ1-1,TGTGCCAGCAGCACCGGACAGGGGAGCACTGAAGCTTTCTTT,CASSTGQGSTEAFF
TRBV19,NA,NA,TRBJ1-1,TGTGCCAGTAGCACGCGGGGGGAGAACACTGAAGCTTTCTTT,CASSTRGENTEAFF
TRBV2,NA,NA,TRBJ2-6,TGTGCCAGCATGAATCAGGGGCCTGGGGCCAACGTCCTGACTTTC,CASMNQGPGANVLTF
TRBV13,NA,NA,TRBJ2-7,TGTGCCAGCAGCTTACAATTAGGGGGAGGCGATCCCTACGAGCAGTACTTC,CASSLQLGGGDPYEQYF
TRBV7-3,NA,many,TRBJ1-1,TGTGCCAGCAGCTTGGGGGAGGACACTGAAGCTTTCTTT,CASSLGEDTEAFF
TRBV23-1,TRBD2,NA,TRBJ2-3,TGCGCCAGCATCCACGACGGGAGGGCCGATATGAGCACAGATACGCAGTATTTT,CASIHDGRADMSTDTQYF
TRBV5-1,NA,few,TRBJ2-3,TGCGCCAGCAGCCCGGGGACCGATCCCTACACAGATACGCAGTATTTT,CASSPGTDPYTDTQYF
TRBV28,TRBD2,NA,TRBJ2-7,TGTGCCAGCAGCAATGGGGGAGAAGGACTAGCGGGACACGAGCAGTACTTC,CASSNGGEGLAGHEQYF
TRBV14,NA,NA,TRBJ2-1,TGTGCCAGCAGCCACAGGGGTCCCTCCTACAATGAGCAGTTCTTC,CASSHRGPSYNEQFF
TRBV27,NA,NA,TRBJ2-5,TGTGCCAGCAGTTTGATTAGATCCGGGGAGACCCAGTACTTC,CASSLIRSGETQYF
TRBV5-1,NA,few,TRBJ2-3,TGCGCCAGCAGCTTGGATGCGGGTTCAACAGATACGCAGTATTTT,CASSLDAGSTDTQYF
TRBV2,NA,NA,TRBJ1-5,TGTGCCAGCAGTTTCGGGTCTGATCAGCCCCAGCATTTT,CASSFGSDQPQHF
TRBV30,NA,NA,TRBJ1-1,TGTGCCTGGAGTGTTGTAGGGGAAGCTTTCTTT,CAWSVVGEAFF
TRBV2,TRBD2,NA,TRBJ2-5,TGTGCCATACGGACTAGCTCAGAGACCCAGTACTTC,CAIRTSSETQYF
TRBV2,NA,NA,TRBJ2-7,TGTGCCAGCAGTGAAAGGGGAAAAAAGAACGAGCAGTACTTC,CASSERGKKNEQYF
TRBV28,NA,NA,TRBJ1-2,TGTGCCAGCAGTTCGGCTGCCGGATCCTTTGTATATGGCTACACCTTC,CASSSAAGSFVYGYTF
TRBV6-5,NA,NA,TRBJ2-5,TGTGCCAGCAGGGAATGGACAGACCAAGAGACCCAGTACTTC,CASREWTDQETQYF
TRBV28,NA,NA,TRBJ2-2,TGTGCCAGCAGCTTTGCCTCTGTGGAGACCGGGGAGCTGTTTTTT,CASSFASVETGELFF
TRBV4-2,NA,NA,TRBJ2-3,TGTGCCAGCAGCCAAGATTGGGGATCGACAGATACGCAGTATTTT,CASSQDWGSTDTQYF
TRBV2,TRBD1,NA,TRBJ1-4,TGTGCCAGCAGCCAACAGGGGATGGGCGAAAAACTGTTTTTT,CASSQQGMGEKLFF
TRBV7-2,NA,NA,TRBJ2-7,TGTGCCAGCAGCTTAATTCCCCGCGCCGGGAACGAGCAGTACTTC,CASSLIPRAGNEQYF
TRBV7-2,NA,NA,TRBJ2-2,TGTGCCAGCAGCTTAGGTCTAGCGGAGGGGGCCGGGGAGCTGTTTTTT,CASSLGLAEGAGELFF
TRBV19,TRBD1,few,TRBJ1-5,TGTGCCAGTAGTATTAAAACAGGGGCGAGTCAGCCCCAGCATTTT,CASSIKTGASQPQHF
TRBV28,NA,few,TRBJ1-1,TGTGCCAGCATTCCGGACGGGGGGAATGCTGAAGCTTTCTTT,CASIPDGGNAEAFF
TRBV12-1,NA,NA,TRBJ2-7,TGTGCCAGCAGCTTTGGGTCAGGCAGGGGCCCCTACGAGCAGTACTTC,CASSFGSGRGPYEQYF
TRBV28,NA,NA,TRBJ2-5,TGTGCCAGCATGACGGGAGCGGGTATAGTGGAGACCCAGTACTTC,CASMTGAGIVETQYF
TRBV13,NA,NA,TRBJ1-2,TGTGCCAGCAGCTCCTCCGGGGGGGACTATGGCTACACCTTC,CASSSSGGDYGYTF